A single sample is the source of the 9 T cell receptor beta chains below, sequenced in a study of T cells after yellow fever vaccination. MiXCR, applied by TCRdb to the 5' RACE reads, yields one record per CDR3 protein. The table records some 390,000 distinct CDR3 sequences, 6.2% of them present only once. The specimen comprised PBMCs, sampled 5 days after the yellow fever booster vaccination. These TCRs come from a man aged 25-45 years who received the YFV17D yellow fever vaccine.

The chain has TRBV7-3 and TRBJ2-6, with 9 bases identical to TRBD1. The CDR3 consists of 19 residues. CDR1 and CDR2 from the germline V gene are SGHTA and FQGTGA. V shed 6 bases and J 2 bases; nucleotides not matched to a gene: 14. CDR3 sequence: CASRASTGGEVPGANVLTF. DNA of the CDR3: TGTGCCAGCAGGGCCTCTACAGGGGGCGAAGTCCCTGGGGCCAACGTCCTGACTTTC. Variable domain in full (rest from reference TRBV7-3 and TRBJ2-6): GAGVSQTPSNKVTEKGKYVELRCDPISGHTALYWYRQSLGQGPEFLIYFQGTGAADDSGLPNDRFFAVRPEGSVSTLKIQRTERGDSAVYLCASRASTGGEVPGANVLTFGAGSRLTVL.

This clonotype came up many times. This chain uses TRBV7-2 with TRBJ2-1, with unresolved D. CDR1 and CDR2 (germline): SGHTA, FQGNSA. Between the trimmed V and J ends, which lost 2 bases and 8 bases, there was a span of 19 bases. This CDR3 comprises 16 residues. The CDR3: CASSLSGHKGRYEQFF. CDR3 nucleotide sequence: TGTGCCAGCAGCTTATCCGGGCATAAAGGACGGTATGAGCAGTTCTTC.

V is TRBV19 and J is TRBJ1-5, with a tentative D call TRBD1 (5 bases). CDR1 LNHDA and CDR2 SQIVND come from the germline V gene (reference sequence). This CDR3 is 13 amino acids long. The V gene lost 8 bases and the J gene lost 4 bases, with 12 bases spanning the gap. The CDR3 protein is CASSGTGNQPQHF. The CDR3 bases are TGTGCCAGTTCCGGGACGGGGAATCAGCCCCAGCATTTT.

This clonotype was recorded many times. The V gene is TRBV28, the J gene TRBJ2-3, with TRBD2 matching 11 bases. Unmatched junction bases numbered 7, after V lost 0 bases and J lost 8 bases. This CDR3 comprises 16 residues. Germline loops: CDR1 MDHEN, CDR2 SYDVKM. DNA for the CDR3: TGTGCCAGCAGTTTATGGGGCGGGACTAGCGGTGGTACGCAGTATTTT. Amino acid sequence: CASSLWGGTSGGTQYF. Filled out from reference TRBV28 and TRBJ2-3, the complete variable domain reads DVKVTQSSRYLVKRTGEKVFLECVQDMDHENMFWYRQDPGLGLRLIYFSYDVKMKEKGDIPEGYSVSREKKERFSLILESASTNQTSMYLCASSLWGGTSGGTQYFGPGTRLTVL.

This clonotype has more than one count but fewer than ten. The CDR3 DNA is TGCGCCAGCAGCTGGTCGATGAACACTGAAGCTTTCTTT. It is translated as CASSWSMNTEAFF. The chain has TRBV5-1 and TRBJ1-1; no reliable D call. V was pared by 3 bases and J by 0 bases, with 6 bases between. Germline-derived CDR1 and CDR2 are SGHRS and YFSETQ. This CDR3 contains 13 residues.

The chain has TRBV12-3 or TRBV12-4 and TRBJ2-1; D not resolved. CDR3 length: 13 amino acids. The germline V and J ends were trimmed by 3 bases and 5 bases, with 8 bases remaining between them. The DNA of the CDR3 is TGTGCCAGCAGTTTTACGGCTGACAATGAGCAGTTCTTC. This codes for CASSFTADNEQFF.

The table lists this clonotype with a few counts. V usage is TRBV6-1 and J usage is TRBJ2-6; no clear D. The germline V gene has CDR1 MNHNS and CDR2 SASEGT. The CDR3 is 15 residues long. Trimming left V 6 bases short and J 0 bases short, with 9 bases between. For the CDR3, the DNA is TGTGCCAGCAGGTTTGTTGGCTCTGGGGCCAACGTCCTGACTTTC. It yields the protein CASRFVGSGANVLTF.

The V call is TRBV27, the J call TRBJ2-7; D call uncertain. The germline V gene encodes CDR1 MNHEY and CDR2 SMNVEV (reference sequence). Trimming left V 5 bases short and J 4 bases short, with 15 bases between. CDR3 length: 14 residues. The CDR3 reads CASSPPLEPYEQYF. The CDR3 nucleotides read TGTGCCAGCAGTCCCCCCCTAGAACCTTACGAGCAGTACTTC.

This clonotype was counted many times. The rearrangement links TRBV7-8 to TRBJ2-2; D gene unclear. The CDR3 is 14 amino acids. In germline, CDR1 is SGHVS, CDR2 FQNEAQ. The V end lost 2 bases, the J end lost 0 bases, and 4 bases lay between the germline ends. CDR3: CASSLLPNTGELFF. In DNA, the CDR3 is TGTGCCAGCAGCTTATTACCGAACACCGGGGAGCTGTTTTTT.